This TCR beta chain was documented in a study of blood T cell repertoires in COVID-19. Germline V gene lookup returns CDR1 LNHDA and CDR2 SQIVND (reference sequence). CDR3 length: 15 residues. The trim removed 4 bases at V and 12 bases at J, leaving 16 bases unmatched. Profiling relied on immunoSEQ multiplex PCR, and the TCRdb table lists in-frame clones only, not all of them. The table records roughly 300,000 clones, approximately 85% of them present only once. The clonotype originates from a human donor in a cohort sampled during active COVID-19. This chain connects TRBV19 to TRBJ1-2, with 8 bases fitting TRBD1. The sequenced sample consisted of peripheral blood. The CDR3 here is CASSTPGQGETWDTF. The DNA of the CDR3 is TGTGCCAGTAGTACTCCTGGACAGGGTGAGACGTGGGACACCTTC.